The 9 T cell receptor beta chains given below trace back to one sample, sequenced in a study of blood T cell repertoires in COVID-19. Assay used: immunoSEQ multiplex PCR; TCRdb lists only in-frame clones, some missing. Of 330,000 or so clones in the sample, roughly nine tenths are singletons; the top ten hold under 5%. Material for sequencing was peripheral blood. The receptors originated from a woman aged 55-69 years with COVID-19, enrolled during active disease.

The rearrangement links TRBV7-9 to TRBJ2-3, with 7 nucleotides matching TRBD1. The germline CDR1 and CDR2 sequences are SEHNR and FQNEAQ (reference sequence). J lost 0 bases, V lost 3 bases, and 9 bases had no gene match. This CDR3 comprises 17 residues. The CDR3 is CASSLPRQGPSTDTQYF. The CDR3 nucleotides are TGTGCCAGCAGCTTGCCCCGACAGGGCCCTAGCACAGATACGCAGTATTTT.

The chain uses TRBV3-1 (or the pseudogene TRBV3-2) and TRBJ2-5; D is unclear. V gave up 6 bases and J gave up 4 bases, with 6 bases separating them. CDR3 length: 11 residues. Germline-derived CDR1 and CDR2 are LGHDT and YNNKEL (reference sequence). The CDR3 coding sequence is TGTGCCAGCAGAACCAGAGAGACCCAGTACTTC. Translated: CASRTRETQYF.

This clone was observed a single time. This chain links TRBV18 with TRBJ1-2, with D possibly being TRBD1 (5 bases). Germline lookup yields CDR1 KGHSH and CDR2 LQKENI. The V gene lost 3 bases and the J gene lost 7 bases, with 18 bases spanning the gap. The CDR3 runs to 15 residues. In DNA form, the CDR3 reads TGTGCCAGCTCACCCGACCTCAATCAGGGTTCTGGCTACACCTTC. As protein: CASSPDLNQGSGYTF.

The V gene is TRBV5-3, the J gene TRBJ1-1; the D is unclear. TRBV5-3 is identified as an open reading frame with a role that is uncertain. The V and J ends lost 0 bases and 3 bases respectively, with 15 bases between them. The CDR3 is 16 amino acids. CDR3 sequence reads: CARSLARMVVDTEAFF. CDR3 nucleotide sequence: TGTGCCAGAAGCTTGGCCAGAATGGTGGTTGACACTGAAGCTTTCTTT.

This rearrangement joins TRBV5-6 to TRBJ1-2; 7 nucleotides align to TRBD1. Germline loops: CDR1 SGHDT, CDR2 YYEEEE. Losses at the gene ends were 2 bases for V and 4 bases for J; bases not matched to a gene: 8. The CDR3 is 15 residues long. CDR3 region: CASSFPDRPFYGYTF. The CDR3 coding sequence is TGTGCCAGCAGCTTCCCGGACAGGCCATTCTATGGCTACACCTTC.

The chain carries TRBV11-1 and TRBJ1-4; 7 bases line up with TRBD1. J lost 11 bases, V lost 2 bases, and 5 bases had no gene match. The CDR3 is 13 residues long. Germline V lookup: CDR1 SGHAT, CDR2 FQDESV (reference sequence). The CDR3 DNA is TGTGCCAGCAGCTTACGACAGGGATGGAAACTGTTTTTT. It is translated as CASSLRQGWKLFF.

A few counts support this clone. The chain couples TRBV9 to TRBJ1-4; a weak D match, TRBD1 (6 bases). The germline V and J ends were trimmed by 3 bases and 5 bases, with 14 bases remaining between them. The CDR3 sequence is 15 residues long. Germline V lookup: CDR1 SGDLS, CDR2 YYNGEE. CDR3 nucleotides: TGTGCCAGCAGCGATACAGGGAAGACGAATGAAAAACTGTTTTTT. This encodes CASSDTGKTNEKLFF.

The V and J genes are TRBV19 and TRBJ2-1; 9 nucleotides align to TRBD1. The germline gives CDR1 LNHDA, CDR2 SQIVND (reference sequence). V lost 5 bases and J lost 6; bases outside the gene matches: 5. This CDR3 region has 14 residues. CDR3 loop: CASSRQGVANEQFF. In DNA form, the CDR3 reads TGTGCCAGTAGTCGACAGGGGGTGGCCAATGAGCAGTTCTTC. Variable domain in full (rest from reference TRBV19 and TRBJ2-1): DGGITQSPKYLFRKEGQNVTLSCEQNLNHDAMYWYRQDPGQGLRLIYYSQIVNDFQKGDIAEGYSVSREKKESFPLTVTSAQKNPTAFYLCASSRQGVANEQFFGPGTRLTVL.

CDR3 DNA sequence: TGTGCCAGCACCCGGGGACAGCTCTCTGGAAACACCATATATTTT. Encoded protein: CASTRGQLSGNTIYF. The chain carries TRBV28 and TRBJ1-3, with 7 bases aligning to TRBD1. The V gene's germline CDR1 is MDHEN and CDR2 SYDVKM. The V and J ends lost 7 bases and 0 bases, in that order; junction bases with no gene match: 6. The CDR3 is 15 residues long.